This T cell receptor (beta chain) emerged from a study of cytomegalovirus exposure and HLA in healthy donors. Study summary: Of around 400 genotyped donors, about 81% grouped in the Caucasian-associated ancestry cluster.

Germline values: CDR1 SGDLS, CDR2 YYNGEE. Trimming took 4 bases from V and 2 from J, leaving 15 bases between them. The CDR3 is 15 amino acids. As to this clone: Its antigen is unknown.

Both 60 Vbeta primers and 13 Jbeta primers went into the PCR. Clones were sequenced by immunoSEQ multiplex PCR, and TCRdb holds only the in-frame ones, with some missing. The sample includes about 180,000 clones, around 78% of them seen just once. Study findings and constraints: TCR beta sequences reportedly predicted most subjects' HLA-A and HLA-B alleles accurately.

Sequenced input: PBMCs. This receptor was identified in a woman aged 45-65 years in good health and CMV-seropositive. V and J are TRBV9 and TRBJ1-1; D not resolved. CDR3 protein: CASSPGQDFNTEAFF. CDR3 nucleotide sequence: TGTGCCAGCAGCCCCGGGCAGGACTTCAACACTGAAGCTTTCTTT.